Shown below are 26 T cell receptor beta chains from a single sample sequenced in a study of Ad26.COV2.S vaccination and SARS-CoV-2 variants (dated by TCRdb to the early 2020s). Taken with the paper, the label for treatment or condition translates to: around 19 received Ad26.COV2.S at low or high dose, single or two shots; about five received placebo; per-sample allocation not given. For vaccine and placebo recipients, repertoires were sequenced using samples collected on day 63 after the first injection. Library method: the immunoSEQ multiplex PCR assay. TCRdb took over this immuneACCESS table, retaining in-frame rearrangements with V and J assigned. Such tables are incomplete; in checked studies, under half of the missing clones stem from an unresolved V gene, and the remainder is unexplained. In all, the sample holds roughly 320,000 clones, and approximately 86% of those were seen once. The ten largest clones take up 2% to 2.5% of the sample.

The input for sequencing was peripheral blood, taken in a trial of Ad26.COV2.S vaccine versus placebo. These receptors were taken from a person aged 18-60 years who received the Ad26.COV2.S COVID-19 vaccine or a placebo.

The chain employs TRBV5-1 and TRBJ2-2; 7 bases match TRBD1. The J segment lost 1 base and the V segment lost 2 bases, leaving 5 bases of the junction unmatched. Germline values: CDR1 SGHRS, CDR2 YFSETQ. This CDR3 has 16 amino acids. This CDR3 reads CASSLFRDRNTGELFF. The DNA for the CDR3 is TGCGCCAGCAGCTTATTCCGGGACAGGAACACCGGGGAGCTGTTTTTT.

The V call is TRBV6-5, the J call TRBJ2-7; a possible D gene is TRBD2 (6 bases). There are 14 residues in the CDR3. The germline gives CDR1 MNHEY, CDR2 SVGAGI. Trimming pared 0 bases from V and 6 bases from J, leaving 12 bases between. This chain's CDR3 is CASSYSGLSGEQYF. In nucleotides, the CDR3 is TGTGCCAGCAGTTACTCGGGACTCTCCGGCGAGCAGTACTTC.

V usage is TRBV7-2 and J usage is TRBJ1-5; no reliable D call. Trimming took off 5 bases at V and 5 bases at J, with 13 bases between the two ends. Germline-derived CDR1 and CDR2 are SGHTA and FQGNSA. The CDR3 runs to 14 residues. The CDR3 DNA follows: TGTGCCAGCAGCCCAGTGAGTGGGGATCAGCCCCAGCATTTT. It codes for CASSPVSGDQPQHF. Full variable domain (missing parts from reference TRBV7-2 and TRBJ1-5): GAGVSQSPSNKVTEKGKDVELRCDPISGHTALYWYRQSLGQGLEFLIYFQGNSAPDKSGLPSDRFSAERTGGSVSTLTIQRTQQEDSAVYLCASSPVSGDQPQHFGDGTRLSIL.

The CDR3 here is CASSLGPTDTQYF. In DNA, the CDR3 is TGTGCCAGCAGCTTGGGGCCCACAGATACGCAGTATTTT. The chain combines TRBV5-5 with TRBJ2-3; D remains ambiguous. The CDR3 spans 13 residues. Trimming removed 0 bases at V and 2 bases at J, with 4 bases between. The V gene's germline CDR1 is SGHKS and CDR2 YYEKEE (reference sequence). Filled out from reference TRBV5-5 and TRBJ2-3, the complete variable domain reads DAGVTQSPTHLIKTRGQQVTLRCSPISGHKSVSWYQQVLGQGPQFIFQYYEKEERGRGNFPDRFSARQFPNYSSELNVNALLLGDSALYLCASSLGPTDTQYFGPGTRLTVL.

V usage is TRBV27 and J usage is TRBJ1-4; D not certain. Looked up from germline, CDR1 is MNHEY and CDR2 is SMNVEV (reference sequence). The CDR3 totals 14 residues. V was shortened by 4 bases and J by 8 bases, with 14 bases between the two germline ends. CDR3: CASSSLEHGEKLFF. CDR3 nucleotides: TGTGCCAGCAGTTCGTTGGAGCATGGGGAAAAACTGTTTTTT.

The V call is TRBV7-6, the J call TRBJ2-1; D is possibly TRBD1 or TRBD2 (5 bases each). Germline V lookup: CDR1 SGHVS, CDR2 FNYEAQ. Trimming removed 4 bases from V and 2 bases from J, with 21 bases in between. The CDR3 has 18 residues. The CDR3 coding sequence is TGTGCCAGCAGCTCAAAATCGGGACCCCTCAGGACCTACAATGAGCAGTTCTTC. Its translation: CASSSKSGPLRTYNEQFF.

This chain uses TRBV30 with TRBJ1-3; D is possibly TRBD1 (6 bases). Germline V gene sequence: CDR1 GTSNPN, CDR2 SVGIG (reference sequence). The germline V and J ends were trimmed by 0 bases and 3 bases, with 12 bases remaining between them. The CDR3 is 15 amino acids. The CDR3 DNA reads TGTGCCTGGAGTGTAGGCCAGGGGCATGGAAACACCATATATTTT. Translating it yields CAWSVGQGHGNTIYF. The whole variable domain, filled in from reference TRBV30 and TRBJ1-3, reads SQTIHQWPATLVQPVGSPLSLECTVEGTSNPNLYWYRQAAGRGLQLLFYSVGIGQISSEVPQNLSASRPQDRQFILSSKKLLLSDSGFYLCAWSVGQGHGNTIYFGEGSWLTVV.

This clone was seen a handful of times. The chain employs TRBV15 and TRBJ1-2; D remains unclear. The CDR3 spans 18 residues. CDR1 LNHNV and CDR2 YYDKDF come from the germline V gene (reference sequence). Trimming took off 3 bases at V and 1 base at J, with 21 bases between the two ends. CDR3 in amino acids: CATSSSQGSRIYNYGYTF. CDR3 DNA sequence: TGTGCCACCAGCAGTTCTCAAGGTTCTCGGATTTATAACTATGGCTACACCTTC.

The chain uses TRBV5-6 and TRBJ2-3, with 10 bases identical to TRBD2. Germline CDR1 SGHDT, CDR2 YYEEEE. V lost 4 bases to trimming and J lost 1 base; unmatched junction nucleotides: 6. The CDR3 totals 16 residues. CDR3 sequence (DNA): TGTGCCAGCAGCCGCCTTACTAGCGGGGGCACAGATACGCAGTATTTT. The encoded protein is CASSRLTSGGTDTQYF.

The chain joins TRBV5-1 to TRBJ2-5; D may match TRBD1 or TRBD2 (7 bases each). V was cut by 5 bases and J by 6 bases, with 23 bases left in between. The CDR3 runs to 16 residues. Germline CDR1 SGHRS, CDR2 YFSETQ. CDR3 residues: CASSSSPRQGGKTQYF. The CDR3 DNA sequence: TGCGCCAGCAGTTCATCCCCCCGACAGGGAGGGAAGACCCAGTACTTC.

The V and J genes are TRBV12-5 and TRBJ2-5; TRBD1 is a possible D gene (6 bases). The V end was cut by 2 bases, the J end by 2 bases, with 9 bases between. In germline, CDR1 is LGHNT, CDR2 FRNRAP. The CDR3 loop spans 14 amino acids. The DNA for the CDR3 is TGTGCTAGTGGTTTGCCAGGACAGCAAGAGACCCAGTACTTC. It specifies CASGLPGQQETQYF.

This sequence joins TRBV27 and TRBJ2-4; TRBD1 aligns across 7 bases. V lost 5 bases to trimming and J lost 7 bases; unmatched junction nucleotides: 8. Germline lookup yields CDR1 MNHEY and CDR2 SMNVEV (reference sequence). The CDR3 covers 14 residues. The CDR3 DNA reads as TGTGCCAGCAGTACAGGGGTCAGAGGGAACATTCAGTACTTC. It yields the protein CASSTGVRGNIQYF.

The chain employs TRBV7-9 and TRBJ2-3; D not certain. Germline-derived CDR1 and CDR2 are SEHNR and FQNEAQ (reference sequence). CDR3 length: 15 amino acids. Deletions cut 5 bases from V and 3 bases from J, with 15 bases between. The CDR3, as DNA: TGTGCCAGCAGCCTTGATGGGCTAGAAACAGATACGCAGTATTTT. This gives the protein CASSLDGLETDTQYF.

This clone was seen only once. The genes are TRBV20-1 and TRBJ2-7; no firm D call. Germline lookup yields CDR1 DFQATT and CDR2 SNEGSKA (reference sequence). CDR3 length: 13 amino acids. V was trimmed by 3 bases and J by 3 bases, leaving 12 bases between them. This CDR3 reads CSASGAPSYEQYF. CDR3 bases: TGCAGTGCTAGTGGCGCCCCGAGCTACGAGCAGTACTTC.

The gene calls are TRBV29-1 and TRBJ1-4; TRBD1 might be the D (5 bases). V gave up 3 bases and J gave up 10 bases, with 9 bases separating them. This CDR3 is built from 11 residues. Germline CDR1 is SQVTM and CDR2 is ANQGSEA. The CDR3 region has the DNA TGCAGCGTTGAGGAGGGGACAAAACTGTTTTTT. It yields the protein CSVEEGTKLFF. The variable domain in full, completed from reference TRBV29-1 and TRBJ1-4, reads SAVISQKPSRDICQRGTSLTIQCQVDSQVTMMFWYRQQPGQSLTLIATANQGSEATYESGFVIDKFPISRPNLTFSTLTVSNMSPEDSSIYLCSVEEGTKLFFGSGTQLSVL.

This clone turned up a few times. The chain has TRBV18 and TRBJ2-1, with 8 bases fitting TRBD2. This CDR3 has 16 amino acids. From germline, CDR1 is KGHSH and CDR2 LQKENI. J was trimmed by 7 bases and V by 0 bases; bases with no gene match: 8. CDR3 DNA: TGTGCCAGCTCACCACCGGTCGGGGGGGTAGGAAATGAGCAGTTCTTC. Amino acid sequence: CASSPPVGGVGNEQFF.

In this sample, this clone turned up once. The chain links TRBV11-2 to TRBJ1-1; no definite D call. Trimming cost V 2 bases and J 1 base, with 11 bases left between them. Germline assignment: CDR1 SGHAT and CDR2 FQNNGV. The CDR3 is 15 amino acids. Here the CDR3 DNA reads TGTGCCAGCAGCTTATCAGGACGGTCGAACACTGAAGCTTTCTTT. The encoded protein is CASSLSGRSNTEAFF.

The chain joins TRBV18 to TRBJ2-1; 8 bases line up with TRBD1. The CDR3 length is 14 residues. Germline lookup yields CDR1 KGHSH and CDR2 LQKENI. Trimming at V came to 2 bases and at J to 6 bases, leaving 3 bases not matched to a gene. CDR3 coding DNA: TGTGCCAGCTCACCAAATACAGGGGGCAATGAGCAGTTCTTC. Translating gives CASSPNTGGNEQFF.

With regard to this clone: In the same sample, other DNA sequences code for this CDR3. The chain uses TRBV27 and TRBJ1-5; D possibly corresponds to TRBD1 (5 bases). V was trimmed by 5 bases and J by 0 bases, leaving 5 bases between them. The CDR3 loop spans 13 amino acids. Per the germline V gene, CDR1 is MNHEY and CDR2 is SMNVEV (reference sequence). The CDR3 spells CASSGGSNQPQHF. The CDR3 DNA is TGTGCCAGCAGTGGGGGTAGCAATCAGCCCCAGCATTTT.

This chain links TRBV4-2 with TRBJ2-1; TRBD1 matches 8 bases. The CDR3 runs 16 residues. Germline V gene data show CDR1 as LGHNA and CDR2 as YNFKEQ. V was pared by 3 bases and J by 7 bases, with 11 bases of the junction left unmatched. CDR3 residues: CASSHPRQGLMNEQFF. Here the CDR3 DNA reads TGTGCCAGCAGCCATCCCCGACAGGGGCTTATGAATGAGCAGTTCTTC.

The chain uses TRBV11-3 and TRBJ2-1; D call uncertain. This CDR3 spans 16 amino acids. V dropped 1 base and J dropped 4 bases, with 14 bases sitting between them. CDR1 is SGHNT, CDR2 YENEEA, per germline. CDR3 loop: CASSLGPAREYNEQFF. For the CDR3, the DNA is TGTGCCAGCAGCTTAGGGCCAGCTAGGGAATACAATGAGCAGTTCTTC.

The chain links TRBV5-1 to TRBJ2-2, with D uncertain. The germline V gene encodes CDR1 SGHRS and CDR2 YFSETQ. CDR3 length equals 15 residues. Deletions cut 2 bases from V and 5 bases from J, with 13 bases between. In DNA form, the CDR3 reads TGCGCCAGCAGCTTAGGACCCTCGGGTACCGGGGAGCTGTTTTTT. It is translated as CASSLGPSGTGELFF.

V is TRBV7-2 and J is TRBJ2-2; TRBD2 agrees at 9 bases. Losses at the gene ends were 2 bases for V and 8 bases for J; bases not matched to a gene: 9. The CDR3 length is 16 residues. Looked up from germline, CDR1 is SGHTA and CDR2 is FQGNSA. The CDR3 protein is CASSLSVAGALGELFF. DNA of the CDR3: TGTGCCAGCAGCTTAAGCGTAGCGGGGGCTTTGGGGGAGCTGTTTTTT.

V gene TRBV25-1 combines with J gene TRBJ1-2; TRBD1 aligns across 10 bases. CDR3 size: 17 residues. V lost 0 bases and J lost 4; bases outside the gene matches: 8. The germline V gene has CDR1 MGHDK and CDR2 SYGVNS. The CDR3 loop is CASSEYIGTGDPYGYTF. CDR3 sequence (DNA): TGTGCCAGCAGTGAATATATAGGGACAGGGGATCCCTATGGCTACACCTTC.

The J gene is TRBJ1-1, the V gene TRBV7-9; 9 bases line up with TRBD1. The CDR3 consists of 14 residues. V was clipped by 5 bases and J by 8 bases; unmatched bases: 9. Germline V gives CDR1 SEHNR, CDR2 FQNEAQ (reference sequence). CDR3 loop: CASSRDGTGPEAFF. The DNA of the CDR3 is TGTGCCAGCAGCCGGGACGGGACAGGGCCCGAAGCTTTCTTT. Variable domain in full (rest from reference TRBV7-9 and TRBJ1-1): DTGVSQNPRHKITKRGQNVTFRCDPISEHNRLYWYRQTLGQGPEFLTYFQNEAQLEKSRLLSDRFSAERPKGSFSTLEIQRTEQGDSAMYLCASSRDGTGPEAFFGQGTRLTVV.

The chain links TRBV5-4 to TRBJ1-1; possible D gene TRBD1, 5 bases. The V gene's germline CDR1 is SGHNT and CDR2 YYREEE (reference sequence). CDR3 length: 14 amino acids. Between the trimmed V and J ends, which lost 1 base and 5 bases, there was a span of 12 bases. The CDR3 is CASSLRGGNTEAFF. The CDR3 nucleotides read TGTGCCAGCAGCTTGCGCGGGGGTAATACTGAAGCTTTCTTT.